This TCR beta chain was captured by sequencing in a study of T cell changes during pregnancy in multiple sclerosis. Measured with immunoSEQ multiplex PCR; TCRdb has only the in-frame clones, and not every one. The data contain 67,000 or so clones, 85% to 95% of them seen just once; the ten biggest clones take up 3%. CDR3 length: 17 residues. Germline values: CDR1 MNHEY, CDR2 SMNVEV (reference sequence). V dropped 2 bases and J dropped 2; count of bases not matched to a gene: 3. The clonotype originates from a female donor in good health, enrolled as a control in a pregnancy study. Sample: CD8+ T cells from peripheral blood mononuclear cells, taken in the third trimester of pregnancy. The chain has TRBV27 and TRBJ2-3; TRBD2 aligns across 14 bases. The CDR3 region has the DNA TGTGCCAGCAGTTTAGGGACTAGCGGGGGAATCACAGATACGCAGTATTTT. Encoded protein: CASSLGTSGGITDTQYF.